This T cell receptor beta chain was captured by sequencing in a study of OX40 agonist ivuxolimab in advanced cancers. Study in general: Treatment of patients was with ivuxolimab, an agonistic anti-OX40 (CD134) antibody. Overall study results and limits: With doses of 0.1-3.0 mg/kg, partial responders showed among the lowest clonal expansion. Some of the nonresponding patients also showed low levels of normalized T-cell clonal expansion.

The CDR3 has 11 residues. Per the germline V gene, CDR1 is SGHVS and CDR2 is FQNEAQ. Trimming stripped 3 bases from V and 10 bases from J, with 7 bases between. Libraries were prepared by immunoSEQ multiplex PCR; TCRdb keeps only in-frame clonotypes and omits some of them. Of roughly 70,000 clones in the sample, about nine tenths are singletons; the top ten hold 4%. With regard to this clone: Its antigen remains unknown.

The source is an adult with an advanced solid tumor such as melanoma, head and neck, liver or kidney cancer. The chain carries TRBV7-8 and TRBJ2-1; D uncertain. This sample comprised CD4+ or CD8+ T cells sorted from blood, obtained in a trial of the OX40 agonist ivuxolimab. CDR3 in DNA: TGTGCCAGCAGCTTGTATCTCGAGCAGTTCTTC. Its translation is CASSLYLEQFF.